Described below is a single TCR beta chain sequence and its context. Its antigen remains unidentified. A read error may produce the germline difference seen at one junction end. TCRdb fed the 5' RACE reads into MiXCR, producing one record per CDR3 protein. This table holds around 130,000 distinct CDR3 sequences, roughly 18% found once. This entry belongs to a study of CD8 T cells in ankylosing spondylitis. Overall study findings and caveats: The disease-linked clones had a CD8+ phenotype and low blood frequencies. Seemingly distinctive of ankylosing spondylitis blood was a TCR beta motif formed by eight highly homologous variants. Earlier authors reported some of these motif variants in reactive arthritis synovial fluid and blood.

CDR1 is DFQATT, CDR2 SNEGSKA, per germline (reference sequence). The CDR3 is 16 residues long. The sequencing input was blood, either unsorted or a sorted T cell fraction (not recorded which). This chain links TRBV20-1 with TRBJ1-4; possibly TRBD1 for D (5 bases). This TCR came from a male donor with ankylosing spondylitis. The CDR3 DNA sequence: TGCTGTGCTAGCCAGGGACGCCTTGTTGGTAATGAAAAACTGTTTTTT. Residues: CCASQGRLVGNEKLFF.